These 18 T cell receptor beta chains were all obtained from the same sample, sequenced in a study of OX40 agonist ivuxolimab in advanced cancers. Only in-frame clones appear in the TCRdb table, and some are missing; sequencing was by immunoSEQ multiplex PCR. The table has 65,000 to 85,000 clones, more than 85% seen once. This specimen was CD4+ or CD8+ T cells sorted from blood, taken in a trial of the OX40 agonist ivuxolimab. These receptors were collected from an adult with an advanced solid tumor such as melanoma, head and neck, liver or kidney cancer.

The CDR3 DNA reads as TGTGCCAGCAGTGGATCGGATACGCAGTATTTT. Its protein product is CASSGSDTQYF. The chain is built from TRBV7-9 and TRBJ2-3, with D hard to call. CDR1 and CDR2 from the germline V gene are SEHNR and FQNEAQ (reference sequence). This CDR3 is 11 amino acids long. Trimming left V 6 bases short and J 6 bases short, with 7 bases between.

In DNA form, the CDR3 reads TGTGCCAGCAGTGAAGAAGGAGATTTTCCGCCCCAGCATTTT. It translates to CASSEEGDFPPQHF. This chain joins TRBV6-1 and TRBJ1-5, with no clear D. There are 14 residues in the CDR3. V lost 1 base to trimming and J lost 9 bases, with 13 bases between them. From germline, CDR1 is MNHNS and CDR2 SASEGT.

The DNA of the CDR3 is TGTGCCAGCAGCCCTCCATGGGATACTGAAGCTTTCTTT. Amino acid sequence: CASSPPWDTEAFF. J is TRBJ1-1 and V is TRBV9; no firm D call. The CDR3 is 13 residues long. Germline V lookup: CDR1 SGDLS, CDR2 YYNGEE. The ends were cut back, 4 bases at V and 5 bases at J, with 12 bases in the middle.

This CDR3 is CASSPPPGTDTQYF. The CDR3 nucleotides read TGTGCCAGCAGTCCACCCCCGGGGACAGATACGCAGTATTTT. This chain uses TRBV28 with TRBJ2-3; D is possibly TRBD2 (5 bases). Germline V gene lookup returns CDR1 MDHEN and CDR2 SYDVKM. The CDR3 contains 14 residues. V gave up 5 bases and J gave up 3 bases, with 12 bases separating them.

V is TRBV19 and J is TRBJ2-5; TRBD1 aligns across 7 bases. V dropped 10 bases and J dropped 5; count of bases not matched to a gene: 13. The CDR3 consists of 14 residues. Germline CDR1 LNHDA, CDR2 SQIVND (reference sequence). This CDR3 is CATQVDRTGETQYF. The CDR3 region has the DNA TGTGCCACACAGGTGGACAGGACGGGCGAGACCCAGTACTTC.

The chain uses TRBV5-6 and TRBJ2-4; 7 bases line up with TRBD1. V was clipped by 6 bases and J by 6 bases; unmatched bases: 9. Germline V gives CDR1 SGHDT, CDR2 YYEEEE. The length of the CDR3 is 14 residues. The CDR3 coding sequence is TGTGCCAGCACCCCGCCAGGGGGTGGAAACATTCAGTACTTC. Amino acid sequence: CASTPPGGGNIQYF. Supplemented by reference TRBV5-6 and TRBJ2-4, the full variable domain reads DAGVTQSPTHLIKTRGQQVTLRCSPKSGHDTVSWYQQALGQGPQFIFQYYEEEERQRGNFPDRFSGHQFPNYSSELNVNALLLGDSALYLCASTPPGGGNIQYFGAGTRLSVL.

This chain uses TRBV13 with TRBJ1-2; D remains ambiguous. Trimming took 5 bases from V and 4 from J, leaving 11 bases between them. CDR1 and CDR2 from the germline V gene are PRHDT and FYEKMQ (reference sequence). CDR3 length: 13 residues. CDR3: CASSPANPYGYTF. For the CDR3, the DNA is TGTGCCAGCAGCCCCGCCAATCCCTATGGCTACACCTTC.

This rearrangement joins TRBV4-3 to TRBJ2-1, with D tentatively TRBD1 or TRBD2 (5 bases each). The CDR3 contains 18 residues. Deletions cut 4 bases from V and 8 bases from J, with 27 bases between. The germline gives CDR1 LGHNA, CDR2 YSLEER. The chain's CDR3 is CASSPPLGRGVRSHEQFF. For the CDR3, the DNA is TGCGCCAGCAGCCCACCGCTGGGACGAGGGGTCCGGTCTCATGAGCAGTTCTTC.

The chain carries TRBV6-5 and TRBJ2-7, with 8 positions matching TRBD2. CDR3 length: 16 residues. CDR1 MNHEY and CDR2 SVGAGI come from the germline V gene. V lost 2 bases and J lost 2; bases outside the gene matches: 8. CDR3 nucleotide sequence: TGTGCCAGCAGTTACGGACAGCGGGAGCTCGCCTACGAGCAGTACTTC. Translated: CASSYGQRELAYEQYF.

V and J are TRBV27 and TRBJ1-3, with a weak D call TRBD1 (6 bases). Germline V lookup: CDR1 MNHEY, CDR2 SMNVEV (reference sequence). The CDR3 is 14 amino acids. With 5 bases removed from V and 1 base from J, the gap between germline ends came to 9 bases. In nucleotides, the CDR3 is TGTGCCAGCAGTCCCGGACAGTCTGGAAACACCATATATTTT. Translated, it gives CASSPGQSGNTIYF.

This chain uses TRBV6-6 with TRBJ2-7, with D possibly being TRBD1 or TRBD2 (7 bases each). The germline V gene has CDR1 MNHNY and CDR2 SVGAGI (reference sequence). The germline V and J ends were trimmed by 6 bases and 3 bases, with 21 bases remaining between them. The CDR3 contains 16 residues. Written as DNA, the CDR3 is TGTGCCAGCAGCCCCCTCAGGGGGGAGGGGATCTACGAGCAGTACTTC. The encoded protein is CASSPLRGEGIYEQYF.

The CDR3, as DNA: TGTGCCAGCAGCGACCCTCTGGACAGGATCTATGGCTACACCTTC. As protein: CASSDPLDRIYGYTF. The V call is TRBV2, the J call TRBJ1-2; TRBD1 matches 7 bases. V lost 6 bases, J lost 4 bases, and 11 bases stayed unmatched. The CDR3 is 15 amino acids. Germline values: CDR1 SNHLY, CDR2 FYNNEI.

V and J are TRBV7-9 and TRBJ2-1; the D gene is possibly TRBD1 (6 bases). V was clipped by 11 bases and J by 4 bases, with 15 bases between them. The CDR3 contains 13 residues. Germline lookup yields CDR1 SEHNR and CDR2 FQNEAQ (reference sequence). The CDR3 region is CASPGVPYNEQFF. For the CDR3, the DNA is TGTGCCTCCCCAGGGGTACCGTACAATGAGCAGTTCTTC.

Only one count was recorded for this clone. The CDR3 here is CASRPGTLNSNQPQHF. Written as DNA, the CDR3 is TGTGCCAGTCGCCCGGGGACACTCAATAGCAATCAGCCCCAGCATTTT. This chain uses TRBV19 with TRBJ1-5; possibly TRBD1 for D (6 bases). This CDR3 has 16 amino acids. V lost 8 bases to trimming and J lost 0 bases, with 17 bases between them. The V gene's germline CDR1 is LNHDA and CDR2 SQIVND (reference sequence).

The rearrangement links TRBV20-1 to TRBJ2-7; D not certain. V lost 4 bases, J lost 2 bases, and 6 bases lay in between. The CDR3 consists of 11 residues. Germline values: CDR1 DFQATT, CDR2 SNEGSKA (reference sequence). As DNA, the CDR3 is TGCAGTGCTACTCTTGCCTACGAGCAGTACTTC. Protein sequence: CSATLAYEQYF.

The rearrangement links TRBV28 to TRBJ2-1; D is possibly TRBD1 (7 bases). In germline, CDR1 is MDHEN, CDR2 SYDVKM. This CDR3 comprises 15 residues. V lost 4 bases and J lost 5, with 15 bases in between. CDR3: CASSSARGAHNEQFF. DNA for the CDR3: TGTGCCAGCAGTTCCGCCAGGGGGGCCCACAATGAGCAGTTCTTC. Using reference TRBV28 and TRBJ2-1 for the parts outside the CDR3, the full variable domain is DVKVTQSSRYLVKRTGEKVFLECVQDMDHENMFWYRQDPGLGLRLIYFSYDVKMKEKGDIPEGYSVSREKKERFSLILESASTNQTSMYLCASSSARGAHNEQFFGPGTRLTVL.

This rearrangement joins TRBV7-2 to TRBJ1-5; unclear D gene. CDR3 length: 14 amino acids. Germline CDR1 SGHTA, CDR2 FQGNSA. V shed 2 bases and J shed 3 bases, with 8 bases lying between them. The CDR3 DNA reads TGTGCCAGCAGCTTACCACAGCTCAATCAGCCCCAGCATTTT. Its protein product is CASSLPQLNQPQHF.

The rearrangement uses TRBV28 and TRBJ2-1; D may be TRBD1 (6 bases). This CDR3 has 15 amino acids. The germline V and J ends were trimmed by 1 base and 4 bases, with 11 bases remaining between them. Germline V gives CDR1 MDHEN, CDR2 SYDVKM. The CDR3 spells CASSLFTGFYNEQFF. The CDR3 DNA sequence: TGTGCCAGCAGTTTATTCACAGGGTTTTACAATGAGCAGTTCTTC. Looking up the rest from reference TRBV28 and TRBJ2-1 gives the full variable domain: DVKVTQSSRYLVKRTGEKVFLECVQDMDHENMFWYRQDPGLGLRLIYFSYDVKMKEKGDIPEGYSVSREKKERFSLILESASTNQTSMYLCASSLFTGFYNEQFFGPGTRLTVL.